This TCR beta chain was captured by sequencing in a study of blood T cell repertoires in COVID-19 (dated by TCRdb to the early 2020s). Notes on the research overall: Samples from collaborators originated in the United States, Italy and Spain and spanned both the acute and convalescent phases of COVID-19. The repertoires were released in a freely available public database meant as a resource for research on the immune response to SARS-CoV-2. Nearly every sample came with metadata listing a de-identified subject ID, COVID-19 status, age in years and sex. Subjects who had been exposed to COVID-19, were actively infected with it, or had recovered from it provided the deeply sampled blood TCRbeta repertoires that made up the dataset. The prospective study material was composed of cDNA or gDNA derived from T cells, B-cell-depleted T cells, or PBMCs. Where HLA class I and class II types were available, the types were taken from metadata supplied by the sample provider, not from assay-based typing. Samples were obtained from the ongoing ImmuneRACE study (first 160 participants) and from approximately 1,200 subjects provided by 6 global collaborators.

Here is what the overall study found, with its caveats: The quantity of clinical and demographic metadata differed by source and by participant and was supplied without curation.

Reading from cysteine to phenylalanine, the CDR3 counts 13 amino acids. The CDR3 DNA has 39 bases and is translated from base 1. The junction shows trimming of 3 bases on V and 8 bases on J, plus 14 bases between the germline ends. Reading the germline V gene gives CDR1 MGHRA and CDR2 YSYEKL. One collaborating source in Seattle enrolled patients during active infection and followed them longitudinally through the course of disease. The collaborating institutions used their own protocols to collect whole blood in K2EDTA tubes. For TCRbeta analysis, collaborators shipped samples as frozen whole blood, isolated PBMCs, or DNA extracted from either of those sample types. A note on this clone: The specificity of this receptor is unknown. No qualities accompany the bases; no much larger clone lies one base away.

The immunoSEQ Assay, a bias-controlled multiplex PCR, was used to amplify TCRbeta CDR3 regions from genomic DNA. In the authors' own workflow: Nucleated cell counts per sample were estimated from amplification of reference gene primers within the assay. To quantify the absolute abundance of each unique TCRbeta CDR3 rearrangement, sequence reads were collapsed and filtered. For each sample, productive Simpson clonality was calculated by taking the square root of Simpson's diversity index across productive rearrangements. Held by TCRdb, this immuneACCESS table contains in-frame sequences only and omits some clones. Under half of the omission traces to an unresolved V gene where checked; the cause of the rest is unknown. The DNA gave D and trimming, while V, J and clone size come from that table. For this sample the table gives over 75,000 clones, of which 70% to 90% were detected only once. Around 4.3% of the sample is in the top ten clones.

This receptor was obtained from a human donor with COVID-19, enrolled during active disease. The donor label of this sample is uncertain. The rearranged chain carries TRBV4-1 and TRBJ2-7; a tentative D call is TRBD1 (6 bases match). The sample was peripheral blood. The DNA reads TGCGCCAGCAGCCACTGGACAGCTGAACAGCAGTACTTC. Translation gives CASSHWTAEQQYF.